The 32 T cell receptor beta chains below come from one sample, sequenced in a study of beta chain features in type 1 diabetes. The study, taken as a whole, reports: In every one of the four CD4+ subsets, TCRB CDR3s were moderately but significantly shorter in Type 1 diabetes patients.

Sequencing targeted expressed TCRB transcripts, as all isolated RNA had been reverse transcribed. TCRdb's table, derived via immunoSEQ multiplex PCR, lists solely in-frame clones and lacks some. The sample holds over 600,000 clones, over 10% seen once. The antigens these receptors bind are not known. The sample was naive CD4+ T cells from blood. The receptors stem from a man aged 25-45 years with type 1 diabetes.

This clone was counted between two and nine times. Other DNA sequences in this sample translate to the same CDR3. The J gene is TRBJ1-1, the V gene TRBV5-1, with TRBD1 matching over 8 bases. The germline CDR1 and CDR2 sequences are SGHRS and YFSETQ. J lost 4 bases, V lost 4 bases, and 6 bases had no gene match. The CDR3 length is 14 residues. This CDR3 reads CASSPDRVGTEAFF. CDR3 coding DNA: TGCGCCAGCAGCCCGGACAGGGTTGGCACTGAAGCTTTCTTT. The full variable domain, completed using reference TRBV5-1 and TRBJ1-1, is KAGVTQTPRYLIKTRGQQVTLSCSPISGHRSVSWYQQTPGQGLQFLFEYFSETQRNKGNFPGRFSGRQFSNSRSEMNVSTLELGDSALYLCASSPDRVGTEAFFGQGTRLTVV.

This clone came up a few times. The chain joins TRBV4-3 to TRBJ2-1; 11 bases are a match to TRBD2. With V trimmed by 4 bases and J by 5 bases, 1 base remained unmatched. Germline CDR1 and CDR2: LGHNA and YSLEER. The CDR3 sequence is 14 residues long. CDR3 sequence (DNA): TGCGCCAGCAGCCCGGGACTAGCGGACAATGAGCAGTTCTTC. This encodes CASSPGLADNEQFF.

The chain carries TRBV7-9 and TRBJ1-1; D ambiguous. The germline V gene has CDR1 SEHNR and CDR2 FQNEAQ (reference sequence). The CDR3 consists of 12 residues. V dropped 7 bases and J dropped 5 bases, with 11 bases sitting between them. The CDR3, as DNA: TGTGCCAGCACCCCCCTGGGAACTGAAGCTTTCTTT. It yields the protein CASTPLGTEAFF.

The chain joins TRBV5-6 to TRBJ1-5, with no clear D. Germline values: CDR1 SGHDT, CDR2 YYEEEE. The V end was cut by 1 base, the J end by 1 base, with 12 bases between. This CDR3 has 16 amino acids. CDR3: CASSLYERPSNQPQHF. The CDR3 DNA sequence: TGTGCCAGCAGCTTGTACGAAAGACCCAGCAATCAGCCCCAGCATTTT.

CDR3 nucleotide sequence: TGTGCCAGCAAGGGAGACAGGGCGCTCACCGGGGAGCTGTTTTTT. It codes for CASKGDRALTGELFF. V is TRBV13 and J is TRBJ2-2, with 7 bases that match TRBD1. V lost 7 bases and J lost 4; bases outside the gene matches: 9. The germline gives CDR1 PRHDT, CDR2 FYEKMQ (reference sequence). CDR3 length: 15 amino acids. Filled out from reference TRBV13 and TRBJ2-2, the complete variable domain reads AAGVIQSPRHLIKEKRETATLKCYPIPRHDTVYWYQQGPGQDPQFLISFYEKMQSDKGSIPDRFSAQQFSDYHSELNMSSLELGDSALYFCASKGDRALTGELFFGEGSRLTVL.

This clone was seen a few times. V usage is TRBV7-2 and J usage is TRBJ2-1, with TRBD1 matching over 7 bases. With 3 bases clipped from V and 0 bases from J, the junction kept 2 bases outside the gene matches. The CDR3 is 15 amino acids. The V gene's germline CDR1 is SGHTA and CDR2 FQGNSA. Here the CDR3 reads CASSFGTDSYNEQFF. DNA of the CDR3: TGTGCCAGCAGCTTTGGGACAGACTCCTACAATGAGCAGTTCTTC. Variable domain in full (rest from reference TRBV7-2 and TRBJ2-1): GAGVSQSPSNKVTEKGKDVELRCDPISGHTALYWYRQSLGQGLEFLIYFQGNSAPDKSGLPSDRFSAERTGGSVSTLTIQRTQQEDSAVYLCASSFGTDSYNEQFFGPGTRLTVL.

This sequence joins TRBV6-5 and TRBJ1-6; D perhaps matches TRBD1 (6 bases). The CDR3 sequence is 14 residues long. Germline CDR1 reads MNHEY; CDR2 reads SVGAGI. Trimming took off 4 bases at V and 11 bases at J, with 15 bases between the two ends. Here the CDR3 DNA reads TGTGCCAGCAGTTCTCATGGGCAGGGGACACCCCTCCACTTT. As protein: CASSSHGQGTPLHF.

The chain employs TRBV30 and TRBJ1-5; D unresolved. Trimming stripped 6 bases from V and 4 bases from J, with 10 bases between. The V gene's germline CDR1 is GTSNPN and CDR2 SVGIG (reference sequence). The CDR3 loop spans 12 amino acids. CDR3 bases: TGTGCCTGTGACGGACGGAATCAGCCCCAGCATTTT. Translated: CACDGRNQPQHF.

This clone was observed a handful of times. The chain recombines TRBV4-2 with TRBJ2-3, with 8 bases lining up with TRBD2. The length of the CDR3 is 16 residues. Germline CDR1 is LGHNA and CDR2 is YNFKEQ. Trimming cost V 1 base and J 2 bases; bases outside gene matches: 5. CDR3 protein: CASSQGERGPTDTQYF. The CDR3 DNA follows: TGTGCCAGCAGCCAAGGAGAGCGGGGGCCCACAGATACGCAGTATTTT.

This chain connects TRBV20-1 to TRBJ2-1; no reliable D call. CDR1 is DFQATT and CDR2 is SNEGSKA in the germline V gene (reference sequence). CDR3 length equals 11 residues. Trimming took off 5 bases at V and 6 bases at J, with 8 bases between the two ends. CDR3 in amino acids: CSAASRNEQFF. The CDR3, as DNA: TGCAGTGCTGCCAGTCGCAATGAGCAGTTCTTC.

This clone showed up just a few times. V and J are TRBV18 and TRBJ1-1, with 7 bases fitting TRBD1. This CDR3 is 13 amino acids long. The germline V gene encodes CDR1 KGHSH and CDR2 LQKENI. V dropped 6 bases and J dropped 11; count of bases not matched to a gene: 12. CDR3 region: CASSSRDSPGAFF. In DNA form, the CDR3 reads TGTGCCAGCTCCTCCCGGGACAGCCCCGGGGCTTTCTTT.

The genes are TRBV4-2 and TRBJ2-5; possibly TRBD2 for D (5 bases). V was shortened by 2 bases and J by 1 base, with 8 bases between the two germline ends. Germline V CDR1 and CDR2: LGHNA, YNFKEQ. This CDR3 spans 14 amino acids. CDR3 region: CASSQSAVQETQYF. The CDR3 DNA is TGTGCCAGCAGCCAATCAGCGGTCCAAGAGACCCAGTACTTC.

The chain links TRBV19 to TRBJ2-5; no reliable D call. CDR1 and CDR2 (germline): LNHDA, SQIVND (reference sequence). V lost 9 bases and J lost 1, with 12 bases in between. The CDR3 runs to 13 residues. As DNA, the CDR3 is TGTGCCAGCGGGCAACAAGGCCAAGAGACCCAGTACTTC. Residues: CASGQQGQETQYF.

This clone occurred a few times. Different DNA sequences within this sample yield the same CDR3. The genes are TRBV7-9 and TRBJ1-6; D is unresolved. The CDR3 runs to 15 residues. Per the germline V gene, CDR1 is SEHNR and CDR2 is FQNEAQ (reference sequence). The V end was cut by 1 base, the J end by 5 bases, with 9 bases between. CDR3 nucleotides: TGTGCCAGCAGCTTAGGGTCAGCCGATAATTCACCCCTCCACTTT. Protein product: CASSLGSADNSPLHF. Drawing the rest from reference TRBV7-9 and TRBJ1-6, the complete variable domain is DTGVSQNPRHKITKRGQNVTFRCDPISEHNRLYWYRQTLGQGPEFLTYFQNEAQLEKSRLLSDRFSAERPKGSFSTLEIQRTEQGDSAMYLCASSLGSADNSPLHFGNGTRLTVT.

This clone was seen a handful of times. The chain recombines TRBV25-1 with TRBJ2-1, with 8 nucleotides matching TRBD1. The CDR3 contains 15 residues. Germline CDR1 MGHDK, CDR2 SYGVNS. The V gene end was trimmed by 2 bases and the J gene end by 6 bases; junction bases not matched to a gene: 6. The CDR3 spells CASSELATGVNEQFF. In DNA, the CDR3 is TGTGCCAGCAGTGAACTAGCGACAGGGGTCAATGAGCAGTTCTTC.

This clone was seen only once. The rearrangement uses TRBV6-5 and TRBJ1-1, with D possibly being TRBD1 (5 bases). This CDR3 is 13 amino acids long. The V end was cut by 2 bases, the J end by 6 bases, with 10 bases between. CDR1 MNHEY and CDR2 SVGAGI come from the germline V gene. As DNA, the CDR3 is TGTGCCAGCAGTTACCTGGGGCCCCCTGAAGCTTTCTTT. Protein sequence: CASSYLGPPEAFF.

This clone was seen only a few times. The chain employs TRBV19 and TRBJ2-3, with D perhaps TRBD2 (5 bases). Germline CDR1 LNHDA, CDR2 SQIVND (reference sequence). The V end lost 5 bases, the J end lost 4 bases, and 19 bases lay between the germline ends. The CDR3 totals 16 residues. Here the CDR3 DNA reads TGTGCCAGTAGTGCCCTCGAGTCCACCGGGGCAGATACGCAGTATTTT. Its protein product is CASSALESTGADTQYF. The full variable domain, completed using reference TRBV19 and TRBJ2-3, is DGGITQSPKYLFRKEGQNVTLSCEQNLNHDAMYWYRQDPGQGLRLIYYSQIVNDFQKGDIAEGYSVSREKKESFPLTVTSAQKNPTAFYLCASSALESTGADTQYFGPGTRLTVL.

This clone was seen a few times. The rearrangement links TRBV5-4 to TRBJ1-4; a possible D gene is TRBD1 (6 bases). The ends were cut back, 2 bases at V and 8 bases at J, with 13 bases in the middle. The CDR3 covers 14 residues. Germline-derived CDR1 and CDR2 are SGHNT and YYREEE (reference sequence). Here the CDR3 DNA reads TGTGCCAGCAGCTTATTCGGGACAAGGGAAAAACTGTTTTTT. Its translation: CASSLFGTREKLFF.

The chain recombines TRBV7-9 with TRBJ1-2, with TRBD1 matching over 8 bases. Looked up from germline, CDR1 is SEHNR and CDR2 is FQNEAQ (reference sequence). Losses at the gene ends were 5 bases for V and 6 bases for J; bases not matched to a gene: 5. The CDR3 has 13 amino acids. The CDR3 nucleotides read TGTGCCAGCAGCCTGACAGGGGCCAATGGCTACACCTTC. It yields the protein CASSLTGANGYTF.

This clone has more than one count but fewer than ten. V gene TRBV5-1 combines with J gene TRBJ2-2, with 10 bases that match TRBD2. V lost 2 bases to trimming and J lost 3 bases; unmatched junction nucleotides: 1. The germline V gene encodes CDR1 SGHRS and CDR2 YFSETQ. The CDR3 is 15 amino acids. The CDR3: CASSFTSGDTGELFF. CDR3 coding DNA: TGCGCCAGCAGCTTCACTAGCGGGGACACCGGGGAGCTGTTTTTT.

The V and J genes are TRBV6-6 and TRBJ2-1, with a weak D call TRBD1 (5 bases). The CDR3 covers 13 residues. V gave up 7 bases and J gave up 8 bases, with 15 bases separating them. In germline, CDR1 is MNHNY, CDR2 SVGAGI (reference sequence). The CDR3 loop reads CASIHSRGDEQFF. The CDR3 region has the DNA TGTGCCAGCATCCACTCAAGGGGCGATGAGCAGTTCTTC.

This clone was detected a few times. This specimen includes other DNA sequences encoding the same CDR3. V is TRBV5-1 and J is TRBJ2-3, with unresolved D. The germline CDR1 and CDR2 sequences are SGHRS and YFSETQ. The CDR3 is 12 amino acids. Trimming took off 4 bases at V and 3 bases at J, with 6 bases between the two ends. Written as DNA, the CDR3 is TGCGCCAGCAGCGGAACTACAGATACGCAGTATTTT. Protein product: CASSGTTDTQYF.

The chain couples TRBV6-6 to TRBJ1-5, with 8 bases lining up with TRBD1. This CDR3 comprises 15 residues. V dropped 4 bases and J dropped 3; count of bases not matched to a gene: 5. Germline V lookup: CDR1 MNHNY, CDR2 SVGAGI (reference sequence). The CDR3 DNA is TGTGCCAGCAGTTCCCCGACAGGGGTCAATCAGCCCCAGCATTTT. Its translation: CASSSPTGVNQPQHF.

The rearrangement links TRBV11-3 to TRBJ2-3, with D uncertain. In germline, CDR1 is SGHNT, CDR2 YENEEA. Trimming took 2 bases from V and 8 from J, leaving 11 bases between them. The CDR3 runs to 13 residues. The CDR3 DNA reads TGTGCCAGCAGCTTAACGGTGAGGAGTACGCAGTATTTT. This encodes CASSLTVRSTQYF. The variable domain in full, completed from reference TRBV11-3 and TRBJ2-3, reads EAGVVQSPRYKIIEKKQPVAFWCNPISGHNTLYWYLQNLGQGPELLIRYENEEAVDDSQLPKDRFSAERLKGVDSTLKIQPAELGDSAVYLCASSLTVRSTQYFGPGTRLTVL.

This clone was observed a handful of times. The genes are TRBV30 and TRBJ1-2, with a possible D match to TRBD1 (5 bases). The CDR3 runs 14 residues. Between the trimmed V and J ends, which lost 0 bases and 1 base, there was a span of 9 bases. Germline lookup yields CDR1 GTSNPN and CDR2 SVGIG (reference sequence). The CDR3 bases are TGTGCCTGGAGTGTAAGGGGCGATAACTATGGCTACACCTTC. The encoded protein is CAWSVRGDNYGYTF.

Only a few counts were recorded for this clone. The chain uses TRBV27 and TRBJ2-7; unclear D gene. CDR1 and CDR2 (germline): MNHEY, SMNVEV (reference sequence). CDR3 size: 11 residues. The germline V and J ends were trimmed by 6 bases and 5 bases, with 8 bases remaining between them. The CDR3 loop is CASRTVDEQYF. CDR3 nucleotides: TGTGCCAGCAGAACGGTAGACGAGCAGTACTTC.

The CDR3 DNA sequence: TGTGCCAGCCGACCTCCGGACGAGATTGGCTACACCTTC. This gives the protein CASRPPDEIGYTF. This rearrangement joins TRBV6-5 to TRBJ1-2; D uncertain. V was trimmed by 8 bases and J by 7 bases, leaving 17 bases between them. CDR1 MNHEY and CDR2 SVGAGI come from the germline V gene. The CDR3 extends over 13 amino acids.

The chain is built from TRBV6-5 and TRBJ2-7; maybe TRBD1 (6 bases). This CDR3 region has 14 residues. V was shortened by 2 bases and J by 2 bases, with 10 bases between the two germline ends. Germline CDR1 MNHEY, CDR2 SVGAGI. As DNA, the CDR3 is TGTGCCAGCAGTTACACGGACAGAACCTACGAGCAGTACTTC. Its protein product is CASSYTDRTYEQYF.

V usage is TRBV28 and J usage is TRBJ2-1; TRBD1 is a possible D gene (6 bases). This CDR3 has 14 residues. The V end was cut by 6 bases, the J end by 6 bases, with 15 bases between. Germline lookup yields CDR1 MDHEN and CDR2 SYDVKM. CDR3 region: CASSHPQGSNEQFF. CDR3 DNA: TGTGCCAGCAGCCACCCCCAGGGGAGCAATGAGCAGTTCTTC.

The chain uses TRBV27 and TRBJ2-3; D might be TRBD1 (6 bases). The CDR3 has 16 residues. The germline CDR1 and CDR2 sequences are MNHEY and SMNVEV (reference sequence). V lost 5 bases, J lost 1 base, and 16 bases lay in between. Here the CDR3 reads CASSPLGAGGTDTQYF. In nucleotides, the CDR3 is TGTGCCAGCAGTCCCCTGGGGGCTGGGGGCACAGATACGCAGTATTTT.

This clone was seen more than once but under ten times. This chain joins TRBV11-3 and TRBJ2-1, with TRBD2 identical over 12 bases. The germline CDR1 and CDR2 sequences are SGHNT and YENEEA. The CDR3 is 17 amino acids. V gave up 5 bases and J gave up 1 base; unmatched junction bases: 6. In DNA form, the CDR3 reads TGTGCCAGCAGCACCGCCGGGACTAGCGGGTCCTACAATGAGCAGTTCTTC. Protein sequence: CASSTAGTSGSYNEQFF. Full variable domain (missing parts from reference TRBV11-3 and TRBJ2-1): EAGVVQSPRYKIIEKKQPVAFWCNPISGHNTLYWYLQNLGQGPELLIRYENEEAVDDSQLPKDRFSAERLKGVDSTLKIQPAELGDSAVYLCASSTAGTSGSYNEQFFGPGTRLTVL.

This clone has only a few counts. This chain links TRBV7-2 with TRBJ2-1, with D possibly being TRBD2 (5 bases). This CDR3 comprises 13 residues. CDR1 SGHTA and CDR2 FQGNSA come from the germline V gene. Trimming took off 5 bases at V and 5 bases at J, with 10 bases between the two ends. The CDR3 is CASSKDYNNEQFF. DNA for the CDR3: TGTGCCAGCAGCAAAGACTACAACAATGAGCAGTTCTTC. Filled out from reference TRBV7-2 and TRBJ2-1, the complete variable domain reads GAGVSQSPSNKVTEKGKDVELRCDPISGHTALYWYRQSLGQGLEFLIYFQGNSAPDKSGLPSDRFSAERTGGSVSTLTIQRTQQEDSAVYLCASSKDYNNEQFFGPGTRLTVL.